The next 4 T cell receptor beta chains were all read from a single sample in a study of T-cell memory formation after mild COVID-19. TCRdb used MiXCR to reprocess the 5' RACE reads, holding one entry per CDR3 protein. Found here are 380,000 or so distinct CDR3 sequences, 13% to 15% of them singletons; the top ten hold under 25%. The specimen was PBMCs or a T cell subset sorted from them (not recorded which). Receptor source: a young man who had mild COVID-19 (a few samples of this study predate the infection). Cell type and time point are not known.

This chain uses TRBV24-1 with TRBJ2-1; 9 bases are a match to TRBD1. The CDR3 totals 14 residues. Looked up from germline, CDR1 is KGHDR and CDR2 is SFDVKD. V shed 9 bases and J 1 base; nucleotides not matched to a gene: 3. The CDR3 coding sequence is TGTGCCACCTCCGGGACAGGGTCCTACAATGAGCAGTTCTTC. Its protein product is CATSGTGSYNEQFF.

The chain uses TRBV29-1 and TRBJ2-5; the D gene is possibly TRBD1 (5 bases). This CDR3 has 12 residues. In germline, CDR1 is SQVTM, CDR2 ANQGSEA. Trimming removed 4 bases at V and 6 bases at J, with 12 bases between. The CDR3 DNA follows: TGCAGCGTTGGACAGAGTTGGCAGACCCAGTACTTC. Residues: CSVGQSWQTQYF.

This rearrangement joins TRBV12-3 or TRBV12-4 to TRBJ1-2; D gene unclear. This CDR3 has 13 amino acids. V lost 6 bases and J 4 bases, leaving 12 bases between the germline ends. CDR3 DNA sequence: TGTGCCAGCAGAGCACAGCCTACCTATGGCTACACCTTC. This codes for CASRAQPTYGYTF.

This clonotype has at least ten counts. The CDR3 nucleotides read TGTGCCAGCAGCTTAAGCCCCCCGGACCCTCTGTTTTTT. As protein: CASSLSPPDPLFF. The chain joins TRBV7-2 to TRBJ1-4, with no clear D. The CDR3 contains 13 residues. V shed 2 bases and J shed 14 bases, with 15 bases lying between them. Germline-derived CDR1 and CDR2 are SGHTA and FQGNSA.